These T cell receptor beta chains were read from a single sample in a study of control samples from healthy donors and cancer patients. Libraries were prepared by immunoSEQ multiplex PCR; TCRdb keeps only in-frame clonotypes and omits some of them. The table records fewer than 85,000 clones, around 92% of them present only once. The sample consisted of blood. These receptors all stem from a man aged 25 to 45 in good health. Each CDR3 is given with its conserved first and last residue. Each record gives: J gene, clone size, V gene, D gene, CDR3 protein, CDR3 DNA. The D gene is left open where the match is weak. Rows may omit the clone size; those that give it use once, few, many or a size class.

J gene: TRBJ1-1; clone size: .; V gene: TRBV11-2; D gene: TRBD1; CDR3 protein: CASSSITGGPNTEAFF; CDR3 DNA: TGTGCCAGCAGCTCCATTACAGGGGGCCCGAACACTGAAGCTTTCTTT
J gene: TRBJ2-5; clone size: .; V gene: TRBV9; D gene: TRBD2; CDR3 protein: CASSVRGTSGREAAQYF; CDR3 DNA: TGTGCCAGCAGCGTAAGGGGGACTAGCGGGAGGGAAGCGGCCCAGTACTTC
J gene: TRBJ2-7; clone size: .; V gene: TRBV7-9; D gene: TRBD2; CDR3 protein: CASSLQGLAGADEQYF; CDR3 DNA: TGTGCCAGCAGCTTACAGGGACTAGCGGGAGCGGATGAGCAGTACTTC
J gene: TRBJ2-1; clone size: .; V gene: TRBV5-1; D gene: .; CDR3 protein: CASSFPSGDSKTSATPGSVEQFF; CDR3 DNA: TGCGCCAGCAGCTTCCCATCCGGGGACAGCAAGACTAGCGCCACCCCAGGGAGCGTTGAGCAGTTCTTC
J gene: TRBJ2-7; clone size: .; V gene: TRBV6-5; D gene: .; CDR3 protein: CASSQHGDGYYEQYF; CDR3 DNA: TGTGCCAGCAGTCAACACGGGGACGGCTACTACGAGCAGTACTTC
J gene: TRBJ1-5; clone size: .; V gene: TRBV2; D gene: .; CDR3 protein: CASSGGPGESGNQPQHF; CDR3 DNA: TGTGCCAGCAGTGGAGGACCAGGGGAATCAGGCAATCAGCCCCAGCATTTT
J gene: TRBJ1-5; clone size: .; V gene: TRBV18; D gene: .; CDR3 protein: CASSPRHPVDGNQPQHF; CDR3 DNA: TGTGCCAGCTCACCACGCCATCCCGTAGATGGCAATCAGCCCCAGCATTTT
J gene: TRBJ2-2; clone size: once; V gene: TRBV11-3; D gene: .; CDR3 protein: CASSGDTGELFF; CDR3 DNA: TGTGCCAGCTCCGGGGACACCGGGGAGCTGTTTTTT
J gene: TRBJ1-4; clone size: .; V gene: TRBV7-2; D gene: .; CDR3 protein: CASSPRGGNEKLFF; CDR3 DNA: TGTGCCAGCAGCCCCCGGGGAGGGAATGAAAAACTGTTTTTT
J gene: TRBJ2-2; clone size: .; V gene: TRBV15; D gene: TRBD2; CDR3 protein: CATSRKSGRAWTGELFF; CDR3 DNA: TGTGCCACCAGCAGAAAAAGCGGGAGGGCCTGGACCGGGGAGCTGTTTTTT
J gene: TRBJ1-3; clone size: .; V gene: TRBV6-5; D gene: TRBD1; CDR3 protein: CASRRQGTGNTIYF; CDR3 DNA: TGTGCCAGCAGGCGACAGGGCACTGGAAACACCATATATTTT
J gene: TRBJ1-5; clone size: .; V gene: TRBV28; D gene: .; CDR3 protein: CASSPPGSNQPQHF; CDR3 DNA: TGTGCCAGCAGTCCCCCTGGAAGCAATCAGCCCCAGCATTTT
J gene: TRBJ2-1; clone size: .; V gene: TRBV19; D gene: .; CDR3 protein: CASRSNLGHISSYNEQFF; CDR3 DNA: TGTGCCAGTCGGTCAAACCTGGGGCATATCAGCTCCTACAATGAGCAGTTCTTC
J gene: TRBJ2-1; clone size: .; V gene: TRBV27; D gene: TRBD2; CDR3 protein: CASSREASGGNYNEQFF; CDR3 DNA: TGTGCCAGCAGTAGAGAGGCTAGCGGGGGGAATTACAATGAGCAGTTCTTC
J gene: TRBJ1-1; clone size: .; V gene: TRBV7-8; D gene: .; CDR3 protein: CASSLSEKMNTEAFF; CDR3 DNA: TGTGCCAGCAGCTTATCTGAGAAGATGAACACTGAAGCTTTCTTT
J gene: TRBJ2-1; clone size: .; V gene: TRBV21-1; D gene: .; CDR3 protein: CASSRLQRDRGGSEQFF; CDR3 DNA: TGTGCCAGCAGCAGACTCCAGAGGGACAGGGGGGGAAGTGAGCAGTTCTTC
J gene: TRBJ2-7; clone size: .; V gene: TRBV12-5; D gene: TRBD1; CDR3 protein: CASGLARTGPSSYEQYF; CDR3 DNA: TGTGCTAGTGGTTTGGCCAGGACAGGGCCAAGCTCCTACGAGCAGTACTTC
J gene: TRBJ2-1; clone size: .; V gene: TRBV7-9; D gene: .; CDR3 protein: CASSLVDPVDEQFF; CDR3 DNA: TGTGCCAGCAGCTTAGTAGACCCTGTCGATGAGCAGTTCTTC
J gene: TRBJ2-7; clone size: .; V gene: TRBV5-1; D gene: .; CDR3 protein: CASKGVGEQYF; CDR3 DNA: TGCGCCAGCAAAGGTGTGGGAGAGCAGTACTTC
J gene: TRBJ1-5; clone size: .; V gene: TRBV10-3; D gene: .; CDR3 protein: CAISEGAQPQHF; CDR3 DNA: TGTGCCATCAGTGAGGGCGCACAGCCCCAGCATTTT
J gene: TRBJ1-1; clone size: .; V gene: TRBV18; D gene: .; CDR3 protein: CASSWGGYNTEAFF; CDR3 DNA: TGTGCCAGCTCATGGGGGGGATACAACACTGAAGCTTTCTTT
J gene: TRBJ2-1; clone size: once; V gene: TRBV7-9; D gene: TRBD1; CDR3 protein: CASSLNGQGELF; CDR3 DNA: TGTGCCAGCAGCTTAAACGGACAGGGGGAGCTCTTC
J gene: TRBJ2-7; clone size: once; V gene: TRBV18; D gene: TRBD2; CDR3 protein: CASSPGLAGVSLYEQYF; CDR3 DNA: TGTGCCAGCTCACCCGGACTAGCGGGAGTAAGCCTCTACGAGCAGTACTTC
J gene: TRBJ2-1; clone size: .; V gene: TRBV4-1; D gene: TRBD1; CDR3 protein: CASSQTGGSYNEQFF; CDR3 DNA: TGCGCCAGCAGCCAGACAGGGGGCTCCTACAATGAGCAGTTCTTC
J gene: TRBJ2-7; clone size: .; V gene: TRBV11-2; D gene: TRBD1; CDR3 protein: CASRPGTGGNEQYF; CDR3 DNA: TGTGCCAGCCGACCCGGGACAGGGGGGAACGAGCAGTACTTC
J gene: TRBJ2-5; clone size: .; V gene: TRBV7-9; D gene: .; CDR3 protein: CASSSLGGEETQYF; CDR3 DNA: TGTGCCAGCAGCTCCTTGGGTGGGGAAGAGACCCAGTACTTC
J gene: TRBJ2-6; clone size: .; V gene: TRBV19; D gene: .; CDR3 protein: CASSITRGRRSGANVLTF; CDR3 DNA: TGTGCCAGTAGTATTACCCGGGGGCGCCGGTCTGGGGCCAACGTCCTGACTTTC
J gene: TRBJ1-1; clone size: .; V gene: TRBV4-1; D gene: .; CDR3 protein: CASSQGREAFF; CDR3 DNA: TGCGCCAGCAGCCAAGGAAGAGAAGCTTTCTTT
J gene: TRBJ2-1; clone size: .; V gene: TRBV11-2; D gene: .; CDR3 protein: CASSLGLNNEQFF; CDR3 DNA: TGTGCCAGCAGCTTAGGACTCAACAATGAGCAGTTCTTC
J gene: TRBJ1-1; clone size: .; V gene: TRBV5-1; D gene: .; CDR3 protein: CASSPGYPGTSLGNTEAFF; CDR3 DNA: TGCGCCAGCAGCCCGGGATACCCTGGGACCTCTCTGGGGAACACTGAAGCTTTCTTT
J gene: TRBJ1-2; clone size: .; V gene: TRBV7-2; D gene: .; CDR3 protein: CASSLGNTGYGYTF; CDR3 DNA: TGTGCCAGCAGCTTAGGGAATACGGGATATGGCTACACCTTC
J gene: TRBJ2-5; clone size: .; V gene: TRBV7-2; D gene: TRBD1; CDR3 protein: CASSRRTGIQETQYF; CDR3 DNA: TGTGCCAGCAGCCGTCGGACAGGGATACAAGAGACCCAGTACTTC
J gene: TRBJ1-2; clone size: .; V gene: TRBV6-5; D gene: .; CDR3 protein: CASEARGSYGYTF; CDR3 DNA: TGTGCCAGCGAAGCTCGGGGAAGCTATGGCTACACCTTC
J gene: TRBJ1-1; clone size: .; V gene: TRBV5-6; D gene: .; CDR3 protein: CASSLRDEAFF; CDR3 DNA: TGTGCCAGCAGCTTGCGGGATGAAGCTTTCTTT
J gene: TRBJ1-1; clone size: .; V gene: TRBV5-1; D gene: TRBD1; CDR3 protein: CASSTGTGGTEAFF; CDR3 DNA: TGCGCCAGCAGCACAGGGACAGGGGGCACTGAAGCTTTCTTT
J gene: TRBJ2-1; clone size: .; V gene: TRBV5-6; D gene: .; CDR3 protein: CASSFLAEDYNEQFF; CDR3 DNA: TGTGCCAGCAGCTTCTTGGCCGAAGATTACAATGAGCAGTTCTTC
J gene: TRBJ2-3; clone size: .; V gene: TRBV19; D gene: .; CDR3 protein: CASAAVRTDTQYF; CDR3 DNA: TGTGCCAGTGCAGCGGTAAGGACAGATACGCAGTATTTT
J gene: TRBJ1-3; clone size: .; V gene: TRBV4-1; D gene: .; CDR3 protein: CASSQEAVSGNTIYF; CDR3 DNA: TGCGCCAGCAGCCAAGAGGCGGTCTCTGGAAACACCATATATTTT
J gene: TRBJ1-2; clone size: .; V gene: TRBV5-1; D gene: TRBD1; CDR3 protein: CASSLADRGGGYTF; CDR3 DNA: TGCGCCAGCAGCTTGGCCGACAGGGGCGGCGGCTACACCTTC
J gene: TRBJ2-5; clone size: .; V gene: TRBV24-1; D gene: TRBD1; CDR3 protein: CATSDSGTGGGKTQYF; CDR3 DNA: TGTGCCACCAGTGACTCCGGGACAGGGGGCGGAAAGACCCAGTACTTC
J gene: TRBJ2-7; clone size: .; V gene: TRBV29-1; D gene: TRBD1; CDR3 protein: CSVEEGTGSYEQYF; CDR3 DNA: TGCAGCGTTGAAGAGGGGACAGGTTCCTACGAGCAGTACTTC
J gene: TRBJ2-7; clone size: .; V gene: TRBV11-3; D gene: .; CDR3 protein: CASSLDAGSYEQYF; CDR3 DNA: TGTGCCAGCAGCTTAGATGCCGGATCTTACGAGCAGTACTTC
J gene: TRBJ2-3; clone size: .; V gene: TRBV9; D gene: .; CDR3 protein: CASSVAGGTSTDTQYF; CDR3 DNA: TGTGCCAGCAGCGTAGCGGGCGGGACAAGCACAGATACGCAGTATTTT
J gene: TRBJ1-5; clone size: .; V gene: TRBV3-1/TRBV3-2; D gene: .; CDR3 protein: CASSRSAGENQPQHF; CDR3 DNA: TGTGCCAGCAGCCGATCCGCCGGGGAGAATCAGCCCCAGCATTTT
J gene: TRBJ1-5; clone size: .; V gene: TRBV27; D gene: .; CDR3 protein: CASGVQPQHF; CDR3 DNA: TGTGCCAGCGGTGTTCAGCCCCAGCATTTT
J gene: TRBJ2-3; clone size: .; V gene: TRBV5-1; D gene: .; CDR3 protein: CASSLEVTDTQYF; CDR3 DNA: TGCGCCAGCAGCTTGGAAGTCACAGATACGCAGTATTTT
J gene: TRBJ2-1; clone size: .; V gene: TRBV19; D gene: .; CDR3 protein: CASSISTPSSYNEQFF; CDR3 DNA: TGTGCCAGTAGTATATCTACACCGAGCTCCTACAATGAGCAGTTCTTC
J gene: TRBJ1-1; clone size: few; V gene: TRBV19; D gene: .; CDR3 protein: CASSPAAGDTEAFF; CDR3 DNA: TGTGCCAGTAGCCCGGCGGCAGGGGACACTGAAGCTTTCTTT
J gene: TRBJ2-5; clone size: .; V gene: TRBV7-8; D gene: .; CDR3 protein: CASSLQLETQYF; CDR3 DNA: TGTGCCAGCAGCTTACAACTAGAGACCCAGTACTTC
J gene: TRBJ1-1; clone size: .; V gene: TRBV2; D gene: TRBD1; CDR3 protein: CASMGQALAEAFF; CDR3 DNA: TGTGCCAGCATGGGACAGGCTCTTGCTGAAGCTTTCTTT
J gene: TRBJ1-5; clone size: .; V gene: TRBV6-6; D gene: .; CDR3 protein: CASSLEVNRQPQHF; CDR3 DNA: TGTGCCAGCAGTCTAGAGGTAAATAGACAGCCCCAGCATTTT
J gene: TRBJ1-2; clone size: .; V gene: TRBV4-1; D gene: .; CDR3 protein: CASSQDVGASGSGYTF; CDR3 DNA: TGCGCCAGCAGCCAAGATGTCGGGGCTTCGGGGAGTGGCTACACCTTC
J gene: TRBJ1-3; clone size: .; V gene: TRBV3-1/TRBV3-2; D gene: .; CDR3 protein: CASRSANTIYF; CDR3 DNA: TGTGCCAGCCGCTCGGCAAACACCATATATTTT
J gene: TRBJ1-5; clone size: .; V gene: TRBV11-2; D gene: TRBD1; CDR3 protein: CASSLDGQGHQPQHF; CDR3 DNA: TGTGCCAGCAGCTTAGACGGACAGGGCCATCAGCCCCAGCATTTT
J gene: TRBJ1-1; clone size: .; V gene: TRBV9; D gene: .; CDR3 protein: CASSVEPLNTEAFF; CDR3 DNA: TGTGCCAGCAGCGTAGAACCGCTGAACACTGAAGCTTTCTTT
J gene: TRBJ1-2; clone size: .; V gene: TRBV28; D gene: .; CDR3 protein: CASSLQTGGYTF; CDR3 DNA: TGTGCCAGCAGTCTACAGACAGGTGGCTACACCTTC